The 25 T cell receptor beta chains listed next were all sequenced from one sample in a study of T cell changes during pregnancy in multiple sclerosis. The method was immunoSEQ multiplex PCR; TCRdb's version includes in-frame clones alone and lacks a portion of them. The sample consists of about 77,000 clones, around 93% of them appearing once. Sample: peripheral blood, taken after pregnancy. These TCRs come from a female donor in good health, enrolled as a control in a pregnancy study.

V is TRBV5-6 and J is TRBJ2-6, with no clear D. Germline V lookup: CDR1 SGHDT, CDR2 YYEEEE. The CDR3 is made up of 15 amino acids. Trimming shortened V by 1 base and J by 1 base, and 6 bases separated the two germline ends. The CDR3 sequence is CASSLYMSGANVLTF. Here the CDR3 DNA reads TGTGCCAGCAGCTTGTATATGTCTGGGGCCAACGTCCTGACTTTC.

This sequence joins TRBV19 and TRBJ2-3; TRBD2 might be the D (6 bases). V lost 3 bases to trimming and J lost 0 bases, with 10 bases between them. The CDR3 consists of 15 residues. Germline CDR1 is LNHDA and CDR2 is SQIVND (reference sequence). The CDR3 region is CASSMEGSSTDTQYF. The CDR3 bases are TGTGCCAGTAGTATGGAGGGATCTAGCACAGATACGCAGTATTTT.

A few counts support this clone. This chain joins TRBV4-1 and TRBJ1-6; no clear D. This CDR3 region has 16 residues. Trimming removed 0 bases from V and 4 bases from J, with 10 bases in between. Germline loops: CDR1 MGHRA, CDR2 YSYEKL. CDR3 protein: CASSQDQTAYNSPLHF. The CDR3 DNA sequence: TGCGCCAGCAGCCAAGATCAAACAGCTTATAATTCACCCCTCCACTTT.

This chain's CDR3 is CASSHGQGYNEQFF. The CDR3 coding sequence is TGTGCCAGCAGCCATGGACAGGGGTACAATGAGCAGTTCTTC. The rearrangement links TRBV14 to TRBJ2-1, with 9 bases aligning to TRBD1. The CDR3 has 14 amino acids. Trimming cost V 3 bases and J 4 bases; bases outside gene matches: 1. Germline CDR1 SGHDN, CDR2 FVKESK.

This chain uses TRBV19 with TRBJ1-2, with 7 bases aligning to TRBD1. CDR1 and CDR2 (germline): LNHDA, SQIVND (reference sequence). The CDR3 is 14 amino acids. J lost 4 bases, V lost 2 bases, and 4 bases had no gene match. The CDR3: CASSITGQTYGYTF. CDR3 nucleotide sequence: TGTGCCAGTAGTATAACGGGACAGACCTATGGCTACACCTTC. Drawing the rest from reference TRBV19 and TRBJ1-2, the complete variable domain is DGGITQSPKYLFRKEGQNVTLSCEQNLNHDAMYWYRQDPGQGLRLIYYSQIVNDFQKGDIAEGYSVSREKKESFPLTVTSAQKNPTAFYLCASSITGQTYGYTFGSGTRLTVV.

CDR3 amino acids: CASSLNRDRYQPQHF. CDR3 bases: TGTGCCAGCAGTCTCAACCGGGACAGGTATCAGCCCCAGCATTTT. The V call is TRBV6-5, the J call TRBJ1-5; TRBD1 aligns across 8 bases. This CDR3 has 15 residues. The germline V gene encodes CDR1 MNHEY and CDR2 SVGAGI. After removal of 5 bases from V and 5 bases from J, the junction contained 8 bases not matched to a gene.

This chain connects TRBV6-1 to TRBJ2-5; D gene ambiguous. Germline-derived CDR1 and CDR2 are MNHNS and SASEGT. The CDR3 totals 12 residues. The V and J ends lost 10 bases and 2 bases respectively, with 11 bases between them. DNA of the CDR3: TGTGCCACTGGTTGGGCTCAAGAGACCCAGTACTTC. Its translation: CATGWAQETQYF.

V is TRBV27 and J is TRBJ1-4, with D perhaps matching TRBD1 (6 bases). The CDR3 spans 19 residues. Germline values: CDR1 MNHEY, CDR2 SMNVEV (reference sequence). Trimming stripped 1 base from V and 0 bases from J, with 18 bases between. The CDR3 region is CASSLWGRGAGATNEKLFF. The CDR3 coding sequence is TGTGCCAGCAGTTTATGGGGCAGGGGTGCGGGAGCAACTAATGAAAAACTGTTTTTT.

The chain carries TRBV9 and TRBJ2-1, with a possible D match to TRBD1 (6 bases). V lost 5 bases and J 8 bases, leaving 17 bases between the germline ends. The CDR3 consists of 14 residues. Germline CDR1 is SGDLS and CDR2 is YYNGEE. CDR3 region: CASSPTGQVYEQFF. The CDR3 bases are TGTGCCAGCAGTCCCACAGGGCAGGTATATGAGCAGTTCTTC.

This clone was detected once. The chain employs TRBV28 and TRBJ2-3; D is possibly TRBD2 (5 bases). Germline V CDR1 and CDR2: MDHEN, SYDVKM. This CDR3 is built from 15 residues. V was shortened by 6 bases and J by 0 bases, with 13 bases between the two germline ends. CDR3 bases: TGTGCCAGCAGAGCGAGCGGTACAAGCACAGATACGCAGTATTTT. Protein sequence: CASRASGTSTDTQYF.

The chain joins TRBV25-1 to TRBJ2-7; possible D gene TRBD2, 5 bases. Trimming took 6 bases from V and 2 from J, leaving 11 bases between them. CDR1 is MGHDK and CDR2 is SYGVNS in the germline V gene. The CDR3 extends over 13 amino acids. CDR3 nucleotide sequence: TGTGCCAGCAGGGACTGGCAAACCTACGAGCAGTACTTC. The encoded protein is CASRDWQTYEQYF.

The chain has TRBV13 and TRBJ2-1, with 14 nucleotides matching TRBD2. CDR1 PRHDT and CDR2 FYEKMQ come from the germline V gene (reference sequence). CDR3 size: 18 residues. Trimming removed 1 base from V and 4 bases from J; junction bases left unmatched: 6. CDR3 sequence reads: CASSLALTSGGDYNEQFF. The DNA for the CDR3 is TGTGCCAGCAGCTTAGCCCTGACTAGCGGGGGGGATTACAATGAGCAGTTCTTC. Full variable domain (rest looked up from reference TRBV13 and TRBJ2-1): AAGVIQSPRHLIKEKRETATLKCYPIPRHDTVYWYQQGPGQDPQFLISFYEKMQSDKGSIPDRFSAQQFSDYHSELNMSSLELGDSALYFCASSLALTSGGDYNEQFFGPGTRLTVL.

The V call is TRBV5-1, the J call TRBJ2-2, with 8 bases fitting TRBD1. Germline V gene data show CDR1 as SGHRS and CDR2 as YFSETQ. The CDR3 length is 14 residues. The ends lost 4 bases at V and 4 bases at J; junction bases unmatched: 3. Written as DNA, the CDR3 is TGCGCCAGCAGCACGGGACAGGTCACCGGGGAGCTGTTTTTT. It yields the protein CASSTGQVTGELFF.

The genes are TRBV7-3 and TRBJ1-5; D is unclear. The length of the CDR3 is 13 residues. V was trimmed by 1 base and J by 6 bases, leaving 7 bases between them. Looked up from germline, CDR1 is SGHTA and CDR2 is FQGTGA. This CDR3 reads CASSLSLGQPQHF. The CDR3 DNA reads TGTGCCAGCAGCTTAAGCCTCGGTCAGCCCCAGCATTTT.

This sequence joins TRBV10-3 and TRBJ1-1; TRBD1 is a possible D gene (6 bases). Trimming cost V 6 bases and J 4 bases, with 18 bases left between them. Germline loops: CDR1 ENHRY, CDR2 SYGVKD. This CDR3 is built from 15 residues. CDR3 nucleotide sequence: TGTGCCATCAGGAACCCCACAGGGCTCGGCACTGAAGCTTTCTTT. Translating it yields CAIRNPTGLGTEAFF.

The CDR3 reads CASGLSVAGGPDTGELFF. Written as DNA, the CDR3 is TGTGCTAGTGGTTTGTCCGTAGCGGGGGGGCCGGACACCGGGGAGCTGTTTTTT. This chain joins TRBV12-5 and TRBJ2-2; 11 nucleotides agree with TRBD2. Looked up from germline, CDR1 is LGHNT and CDR2 is FRNRAP. The CDR3 totals 18 residues. J was trimmed by 3 bases and V by 2 bases; bases with no gene match: 8.

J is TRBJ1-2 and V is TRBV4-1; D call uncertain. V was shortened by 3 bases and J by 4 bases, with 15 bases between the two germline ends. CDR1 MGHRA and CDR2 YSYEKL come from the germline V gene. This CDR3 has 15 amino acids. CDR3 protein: CASSQGYTAPYGYTF. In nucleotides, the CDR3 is TGCGCCAGCAGCCAGGGCTATACAGCTCCCTATGGCTACACCTTC.

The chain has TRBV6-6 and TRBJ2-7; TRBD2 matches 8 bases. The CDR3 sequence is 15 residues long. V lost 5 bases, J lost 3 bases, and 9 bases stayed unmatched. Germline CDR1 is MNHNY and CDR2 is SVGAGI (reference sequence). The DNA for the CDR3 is TGTGCCAGCAGTACTAGCGGTAACGGGGGCTACGAGCAGTACTTC. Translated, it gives CASSTSGNGGYEQYF.

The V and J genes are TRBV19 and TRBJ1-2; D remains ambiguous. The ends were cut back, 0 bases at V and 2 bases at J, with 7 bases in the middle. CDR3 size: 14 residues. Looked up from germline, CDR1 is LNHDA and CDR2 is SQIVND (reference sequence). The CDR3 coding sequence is TGTGCCAGTAGTATAGATTCGGTCAACTATGGCTACACCTTC. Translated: CASSIDSVNYGYTF.

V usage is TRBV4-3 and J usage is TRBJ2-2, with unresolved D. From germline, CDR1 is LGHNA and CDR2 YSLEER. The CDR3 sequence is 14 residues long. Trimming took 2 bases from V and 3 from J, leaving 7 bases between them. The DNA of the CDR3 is TGCGCCAGCAGCCAAACCGGTTACACCGGGGAGCTGTTTTTT. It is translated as CASSQTGYTGELFF.

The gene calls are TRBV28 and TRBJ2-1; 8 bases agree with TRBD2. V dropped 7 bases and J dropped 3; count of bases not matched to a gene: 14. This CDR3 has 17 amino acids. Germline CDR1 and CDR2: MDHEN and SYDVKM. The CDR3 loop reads CASTPPGPGGGYNEQFF. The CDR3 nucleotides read TGTGCCAGCACCCCACCCGGGCCGGGAGGGGGCTACAATGAGCAGTTCTTC.

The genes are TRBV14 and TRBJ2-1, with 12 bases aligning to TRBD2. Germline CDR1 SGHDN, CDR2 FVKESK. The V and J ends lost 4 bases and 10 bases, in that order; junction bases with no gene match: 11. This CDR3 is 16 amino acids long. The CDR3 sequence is CASSLTSGSRGGEQFF. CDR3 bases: TGTGCCAGCAGCCTGACTAGCGGGAGTAGGGGGGGAGAGCAGTTCTTC. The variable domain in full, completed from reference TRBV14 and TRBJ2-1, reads EAGVTQFPSHSVIEKGQTVTLRCDPISGHDNLYWYRRVMGKEIKFLLHFVKESKQDESGMPNNRFLAERTGGTYSTLKVQPAELEDSGVYFCASSLTSGSRGGEQFFGPGTRLTVL.

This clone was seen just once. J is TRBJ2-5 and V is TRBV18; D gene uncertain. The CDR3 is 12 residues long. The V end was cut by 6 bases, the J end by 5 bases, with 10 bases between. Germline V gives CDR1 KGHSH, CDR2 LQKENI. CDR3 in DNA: TGTGCCAGCTCCCAATTCGGGGAGACCCAGTACTTC. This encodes CASSQFGETQYF. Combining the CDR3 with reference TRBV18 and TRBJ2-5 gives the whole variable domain NAGVMQNPRHLVRRRGQEARLRCSPMKGHSHVYWYRQLPEEGLKFMVYLQKENIIDESGMPKERFSAEFPKEGPSILRIQQVVRGDSAAYFCASSQFGETQYFGPGTRLLVL.

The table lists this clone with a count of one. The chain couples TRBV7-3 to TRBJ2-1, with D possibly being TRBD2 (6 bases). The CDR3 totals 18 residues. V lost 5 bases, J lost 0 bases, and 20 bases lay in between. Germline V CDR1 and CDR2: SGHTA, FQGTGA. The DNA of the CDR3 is TGTGCCAGCAGCCTATTGGCGGGGATGGCTAGCTCCTACAATGAGCAGTTCTTC. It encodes CASSLLAGMASSYNEQFF. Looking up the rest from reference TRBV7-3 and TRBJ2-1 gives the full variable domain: GAGVSQTPSNKVTEKGKYVELRCDPISGHTALYWYRQSLGQGPEFLIYFQGTGAADDSGLPNDRFFAVRPEGSVSTLKIQRTERGDSAVYLCASSLLAGMASSYNEQFFGPGTRLTVL.

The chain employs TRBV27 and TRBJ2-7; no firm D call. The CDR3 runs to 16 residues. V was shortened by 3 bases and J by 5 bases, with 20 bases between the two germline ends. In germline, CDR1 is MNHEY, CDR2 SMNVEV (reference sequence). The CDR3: CASSFAPGQRRDEQYF. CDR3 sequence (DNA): TGTGCCAGCAGTTTCGCCCCTGGCCAGCGTCGCGACGAGCAGTACTTC.